These 7 T cell receptor beta chains originate from one sample sequenced in a study of blood T cells in healthy people across ages. The use of a sample-barcoded 5' primer and a J-beta primer mix characterized a second PCR of about 6 to 12 cycles. TCRdb reprocessed the 5' RACE reads via MiXCR and lists one record per CDR3 protein. The table lists almost 300,000 distinct CDR3 sequences, less than 30% of them singletons. What was sequenced was blood. The receptors derive from a woman aged 70-85 years in good health.

A few counts support this clonotype. The genes are TRBV28 and TRBJ2-7, with D tentatively TRBD1 (7 bases). Germline loops: CDR1 MDHEN, CDR2 SYDVKM. Trimming stripped 1 base from V and 6 bases from J, with 16 bases between. The CDR3 runs to 15 residues. DNA for the CDR3: TGTGCCAGCAGTTTATCAGGGGGAAGGAGGGCCGAGCAGTACTTC. This translates into CASSLSGGRRAEQYF.

Many counts were recorded for this clonotype. The chain links TRBV7-2 to TRBJ1-2; TRBD1 is a possible D gene (6 bases). In germline, CDR1 is SGHTA, CDR2 FQGNSA. This CDR3 is 13 amino acids long. Trimming left V 1 base short and J 4 bases short, with 7 bases between. CDR3 sequence: CASSLVGGYGYTF. In nucleotides, the CDR3 is TGTGCCAGCAGCTTAGTAGGGGGCTATGGCTACACCTTC.

This clonotype occurred a few times. The chain links TRBV9 to TRBJ2-5; D perhaps matches TRBD1 (6 bases). The V end lost 5 bases, the J end lost 1 base, and 15 bases lay between the germline ends. This CDR3 contains 15 residues. CDR1 is SGDLS and CDR2 is YYNGEE in the germline V gene. The CDR3 protein is CASSTGFSSQETQYF. For the CDR3, the DNA is TGTGCCAGCAGTACAGGGTTTTCCTCCCAAGAGACCCAGTACTTC.

The rearrangement links TRBV2 to TRBJ1-2; tentative D call: TRBD1 (5 bases). Trimming left V 4 bases short and J 6 bases short, with 12 bases between. This CDR3 comprises 13 residues. The germline gives CDR1 SNHLY, CDR2 FYNNEI. In DNA, the CDR3 is TGTGCCAGCAGTGGCCAGGGAATAGATGGCTACACCTTC. Translation: CASSGQGIDGYTF.

Concerning this clonotype itself: Compared with germline, one end of the junction differs, possibly owing to a read error. The rearrangement joins TRBV19 to TRBJ2-5; 12 bases match TRBD2. The CDR3 runs to 16 residues. Germline CDR1 reads LNHDA; CDR2 reads SQIVND (reference sequence). CDR3 sequence (DNA): TGTGCCAGTAGTACTCGTTTGGCTAGCGGGAGGGCGAGTGTGTTCTTC. Its protein product is CASSTRLASGRASVFF.

This clonotype was picked up a small number of times. V and J are TRBV5-1 and TRBJ1-2, with D maybe TRBD1 (6 bases). The V end was cut by 4 bases, the J end by 0 bases, with 10 bases between. This CDR3 region has 14 residues. Germline CDR1 reads SGHRS; CDR2 reads YFSETQ. Here the CDR3 reads CASSGGDTNYGYTF. The CDR3 DNA sequence: TGCGCCAGCAGCGGCGGGGACACTAACTATGGCTACACCTTC.

This clonotype turned up a few times. The V gene is TRBV14, the J gene TRBJ2-7; weak D call: TRBD2 (6 bases). The germline V gene has CDR1 SGHDN and CDR2 FVKESK. This CDR3 contains 15 residues. The V gene lost 4 bases and the J gene lost 2 bases, with 15 bases spanning the gap. In DNA, the CDR3 is TGTGCCAGCAGCCGGTTTCGGACGGGGGCCTACGAGCAGTACTTC. It encodes CASSRFRTGAYEQYF.